These T cell receptor beta chains were read from a single sample in a study of blood T cell repertoires in COVID-19. Repertoires were generated with immunoSEQ multiplex PCR, while TCRdb's copy carries only in-frame clones and drops some. Here the sample spans around 250,000 clones, about four fifths being singletons. The sample was peripheral blood. Source of these receptors: a woman aged 18-35 years with acute or convalescent COVID-19. Each CDR3 is given with its conserved first and last residue. The D gene is left open where the match is weak. Size is stated for part of the rows, as once, few or many counts, or as a class when the clone is expanded.

cdr3_aa cdr3_nt j_call d_call clone_size v_call
CASRAQENTEAFF TGTGCCAGCAGGGCCCAGGAGAACACTGAAGCTTTCTTT TRBJ1-1 NA NA TRBV6-4
CASRGGRTEAFF TGTGCCAGCAGAGGGGGCCGTACTGAAGCTTTCTTT TRBJ1-1 TRBD1 once TRBV5-5
CASSGTGTSGRFGELFF TGTGCCAGCAGCGGGACCGGGACTAGCGGGAGATTCGGGGAGCTGTTTTTT TRBJ2-2 TRBD2 few TRBV7-9
CASSQGVTGARSYEQYF TGTGCCAGCAGCCAAGGAGTCACAGGGGCGCGATCCTACGAGCAGTACTTC TRBJ2-7 TRBD1 NA TRBV14
CASSPFVPDSRQSNYGYTF TGCGCCAGCAGCCCGTTCGTTCCGGACTCGCGTCAATCTAACTATGGCTACACCTTC TRBJ1-2 NA NA TRBV4-3
CATAPGGTEAFF TGTGCCACCGCGCCGGGGGGGACTGAAGCTTTCTTT TRBJ1-1 NA NA TRBV10-3
CASSPPGESNYGYTF TGTGCCAGCTCACCTCCAGGGGAATCGAACTATGGCTACACCTTC TRBJ1-2 NA NA TRBV18
CASSFLPGTGTEAFF TGTGCCAGCAGTTTCCTGCCCGGGACAGGGACTGAAGCTTTCTTT TRBJ1-1 TRBD1 NA TRBV28
CASSERGAGGNTDTQYF TGTGCCAGCAGTGAAAGGGGAGCGGGAGGGAACACAGATACGCAGTATTTT TRBJ2-3 TRBD2 NA TRBV6-1
CASGLDGRGVYEQYF TGTGCTAGTGGTTTGGACGGAAGAGGTGTCTACGAGCAGTACTTC TRBJ2-7 NA NA TRBV12-5
CASSQETGTPTYNEQFF TGTGCCAGCAGCCAGGAAACCGGGACTCCTACCTACAATGAGCAGTTCTTC TRBJ2-1 NA NA TRBV14
CASRSWTLEKLFF TGTGCCAGCAGATCGTGGACACTTGAAAAACTGTTTTTT TRBJ1-4 NA few TRBV6-5
CASISGGKPLHF TGTGCCAGCATTTCGGGGGGAAAACCCCTCCACTTT TRBJ1-6 NA NA TRBV5-6
CASSELPGLGSSYNEQFF TGCGCCAGCAGTGAGTTGCCGGGACTTGGGAGCTCCTACAATGAGCAGTTCTTC TRBJ2-1 NA NA TRBV10-2
CASSSRQDDITASPLHF TGCGCCAGCAGCTCAAGACAGGACGACATAACAGCTTCACCCCTCCACTTT TRBJ1-6 NA NA TRBV5-1
CASSQLRGQISLEQYF TGCGCCAGCAGTCAATTGCGGGGACAGATCTCCCTCGAGCAGTACTTC TRBJ2-7 NA NA TRBV23-1
CASSQEFGRQIQETQYF TGTGCCAGCAGCCAAGAGTTTGGCAGACAGATTCAAGAGACCCAGTACTTC TRBJ2-5 NA NA TRBV3-1/TRBV3-2
CATEQGNSNQPQHF TGTGCCACCGAACAGGGGAATAGCAATCAGCCCCAGCATTTT TRBJ1-5 TRBD1 NA TRBV28
CAISPGTGNTGELFF TGTGCCATCAGTCCCGGGACAGGGAACACCGGGGAGCTGTTTTTT TRBJ2-2 TRBD1 NA TRBV10-3
CASSQVGNIQYF TGTGCCAGCAGCCAAGTCGGTAACATTCAGTACTTC TRBJ2-4 NA NA TRBV3-1/TRBV3-2
CASSGTGYYNEQFF TGTGCCAGCAGTGGGACTGGCTACTACAATGAGCAGTTCTTC TRBJ2-1 NA NA TRBV2
CASKQGASGTEAFF TGTGCCAGTAAACAGGGGGCTTCGGGAACTGAAGCTTTCTTT TRBJ1-1 TRBD1 NA TRBV19
CASRDGGSGTDTQYF TGTGCCAGCAGAGACGGGGGGTCCGGGACAGATACGCAGTATTTT TRBJ2-3 TRBD2 NA TRBV27